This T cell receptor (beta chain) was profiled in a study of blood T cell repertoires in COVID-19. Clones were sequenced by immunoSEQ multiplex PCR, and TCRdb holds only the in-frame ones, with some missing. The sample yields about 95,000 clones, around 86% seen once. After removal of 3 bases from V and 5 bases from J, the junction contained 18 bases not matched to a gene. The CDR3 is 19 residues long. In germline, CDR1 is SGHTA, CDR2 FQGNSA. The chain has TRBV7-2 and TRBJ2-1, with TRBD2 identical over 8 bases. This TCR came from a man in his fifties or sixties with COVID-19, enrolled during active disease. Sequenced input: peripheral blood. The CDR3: CASSFQTGWGNGRDNEQFF. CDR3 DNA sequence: TGTGCCAGCAGCTTCCAAACCGGGTGGGGGAACGGGAGGGACAATGAGCAGTTCTTC.